These 11 T cell receptor beta chains share one sample of origin, sequenced in a study of blood T cell repertoires in COVID-19. Produced via immunoSEQ multiplex PCR; TCRdb's table is partial and in-frame only. The sample holds a few hundred thousand clones, roughly 85% seen once. The source material was peripheral blood. The receptors here all came from a woman under 30 who had recovered from COVID-19.

CDR3 nucleotides: TGTGCCAGCAGCTTCCTGTCTTCTGGAAACACCATATATTTT. It encodes CASSFLSSGNTIYF. The chain combines TRBV13 with TRBJ1-3; D uncertain. Germline assignment: CDR1 PRHDT and CDR2 FYEKMQ (reference sequence). V lost 3 bases to trimming and J lost 1 base, with 7 bases between them. The CDR3 runs to 14 residues.

As concerns this clone: An end of the junction differs from the germline gene, which may be a read error. This sequence joins TRBV7-9 and TRBJ1-2; perhaps TRBD1 as D (5 bases). CDR1 and CDR2 from the germline V gene are SEHNR and FQNEAQ (reference sequence). This CDR3 region has 14 residues. Here the CDR3 DNA reads TGTGCCAGCAGCTCGGATCTACGTGGGGTTTGGGGCCTATTC. As protein: CASSSDLRGVWGLF.

This chain joins TRBV5-5 and TRBJ1-4; D gene uncertain. The CDR3 contains 15 residues. Trimming removed 3 bases from V and 8 bases from J, with 17 bases in between. Germline values: CDR1 SGHKS, CDR2 YYEKEE (reference sequence). The CDR3 is CASSSRGMTGEKLFF. For the CDR3, the DNA is TGTGCCAGCAGCTCCCGTGGTATGACGGGGGAAAAACTGTTTTTT.

This chain connects TRBV15 to TRBJ2-6; tentatively, D is TRBD2 (6 bases). Trimming cost V 3 bases and J 1 base, with 10 bases left between them. CDR1 LNHNV and CDR2 YYDKDF come from the germline V gene (reference sequence). The CDR3 sequence is 16 residues long. The CDR3 region has the DNA TGTGCCACCAGCAGGGGGGGTCAATCTGGGGCCAACGTCCTGACTTTC. Amino acid sequence: CATSRGGQSGANVLTF.

The V call is TRBV11-2, the J call TRBJ1-1, with D possibly matching TRBD1 (5 bases). Germline CDR1 SGHAT, CDR2 FQNNGV. Trimming pared 1 base from V and 1 base from J, leaving 7 bases between. CDR3 size: 14 residues. The CDR3 here is CASSLGQTNTEAFF. CDR3 DNA sequence: TGTGCCAGCAGCTTAGGACAGACGAACACTGAAGCTTTCTTT.

This clone was seen more than once but under ten times. The rearrangement links TRBV6-5 to TRBJ1-1; D may be TRBD1 (6 bases). Germline V gene data show CDR1 as MNHEY and CDR2 as SVGAGI. The CDR3 is 11 residues long. The V end lost 5 bases, the J end lost 5 bases, and 6 bases lay between the germline ends. The CDR3 protein is CASSTGTEAFF. CDR3 in DNA: TGTGCCAGCAGTACAGGGACTGAAGCTTTCTTT.

The chain is built from TRBV9 and TRBJ2-3; tentative D call: TRBD1 (6 bases). Germline-derived CDR1 and CDR2 are SGDLS and YYNGEE. Trimming left V 3 bases short and J 0 bases short, with 17 bases between. The CDR3 contains 17 residues. This CDR3 reads CASSGPRGRGSTDTQYF. CDR3 in DNA: TGTGCCAGCAGCGGACCCCGGGGCAGGGGTAGCACAGATACGCAGTATTTT.

The chain carries TRBV27 and TRBJ2-1, with 7 bases lining up with TRBD1. In germline, CDR1 is MNHEY, CDR2 SMNVEV (reference sequence). CDR3 length: 13 residues. The V segment lost 3 bases and the J segment 7 bases; nucleotides outside the gene matches: 3. This CDR3 is CASSFDRANEQFF. In DNA form, the CDR3 reads TGTGCCAGCAGTTTCGACAGGGCTAATGAGCAGTTCTTC.

This sequence joins TRBV6-6 and TRBJ1-5; TRBD1 agrees at 10 bases. With V trimmed by 6 bases and J by 2 bases, 19 bases remained unmatched. The CDR3 runs 20 residues. CDR1 is MNHNY and CDR2 is SVGAGI in the germline V gene (reference sequence). CDR3 protein: CASSPSDPGQGTGGNQPQHF. The CDR3, as DNA: TGTGCCAGCAGCCCCTCGGACCCGGGACAGGGGACGGGTGGCAATCAGCCCCAGCATTTT.

The rearrangement links TRBV6-2 or TRBV6-3 to TRBJ1-5; possibly TRBD1 for D (6 bases). Germline CDR1 and CDR2: MNHEY and SVGEGT. The CDR3 has 15 residues. V was pared by 2 bases and J by 2 bases, with 10 bases between. DNA of the CDR3: TGTGCCAGCAGTTACACCGGACAGCGCAATCAGCCCCAGCATTTT. This encodes CASSYTGQRNQPQHF.

The chain joins TRBV10-3 to TRBJ2-5; 12 nucleotides line up with TRBD2. CDR1 is ENHRY and CDR2 is SYGVKD in the germline V gene. V gave up 7 bases and J gave up 4 bases; unmatched junction bases: 7. CDR3 size: 15 residues. CDR3 in DNA: TGTGCCATCACCCCCAGACTAGCGGGAGCAGAGACCCAGTACTTC. Translated: CAITPRLAGAETQYF.